This T cell receptor beta chain was sequenced in a study of vaccination and CD4 T cells after COVID-19. Background on the study: Post-COVID specimens were obtained a median about 95 days after diagnosis (range 35 to 161).

Sequencing of the DNA from cultured CD4+ T cells was carried out with the Oncomine TCR Beta short-read assay. From the PCR reads, TCRdb called clonotypes with MiXCR, one entry per CDR3 protein. The sample shows about 16,000 distinct CDR3 sequences, around 52% of them seen only once. Remarks on this clonotype: The antigen remains unidentified.

Treatment denoted: roughly 10-day PBMC culture with coronavirus spike peptide pools or control peptides (ViraFEST assay). Expansion of antigen-specific T cells with peptide pools by ViraFEST preceded sequencing of TCRs. PCR-confirmed positives ranged from March to December 2020, preceding US Alpha, Beta and Delta variants. Half the medium was exchanged for fresh IL-2 medium on days 3 and 7. Material: CD4+ T cells from blood, cultured in vitro, obtained before SARS-CoV-2 vaccination. This receptor was obtained from a human donor who had recovered from COVID-19.

In DNA, the CDR3 is TGTGCCAGCAGTTCCCTACAGCCAGAAGACTATGGCTACACCTTC. Protein product: CASSSLQPEDYGYTF. The V gene is TRBV6-2 or TRBV6-3, the J gene TRBJ1-2; no definite D call. The germline gives CDR1 MNHEY, CDR2 SVGEGT. V dropped 4 bases and J dropped 3 bases, with 15 bases sitting between them. The CDR3 runs to 15 residues.